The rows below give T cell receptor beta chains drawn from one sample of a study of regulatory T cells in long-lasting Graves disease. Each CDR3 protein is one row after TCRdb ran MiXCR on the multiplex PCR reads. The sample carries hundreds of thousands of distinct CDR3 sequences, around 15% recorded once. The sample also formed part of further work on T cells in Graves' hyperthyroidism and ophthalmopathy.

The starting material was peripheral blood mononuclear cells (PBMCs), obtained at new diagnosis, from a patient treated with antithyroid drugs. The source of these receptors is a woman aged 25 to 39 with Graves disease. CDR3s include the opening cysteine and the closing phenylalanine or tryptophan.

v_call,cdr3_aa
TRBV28,CASSFSGRGAGGETQYF
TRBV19,CASSWTSGNYEQFF
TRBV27,CASSPRVRSDEQYF
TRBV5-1,CASSTHPNNEQFF
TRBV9,CASSVDTGGYEQYF
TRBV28,CASTSPGRGQLSYEQYF
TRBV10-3,CAISVSPPGGEQFF
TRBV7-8,CASSLTRGTGELFF
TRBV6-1,CASSENAPGAGNTIYF
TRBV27,CASSLWAPLALNTGELFF
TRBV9,CASSVVPGQFYNEQFF
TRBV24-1,CATSDRTGPRTEAFF
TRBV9,CASSVRRVRSGANVLTF
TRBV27,CASSLRQENTEELFF
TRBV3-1,CASSPTGPREKLFF
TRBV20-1,CSAEGFLADYNEQFF
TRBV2,CASSEGRGNGYTF
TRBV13,CAVSGRANTEAFF
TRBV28,CASSSERTGVTPQHF
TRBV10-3,CAIRALGGATDTQYF
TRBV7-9,CASRSGNSVDQPQHF
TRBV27,CASRIAGGPFYEQYF
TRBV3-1,CASSRTGGDYEQYF
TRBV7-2,CASSLGGGSGELFF
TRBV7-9,CASSHRGRHVMNTEAFF
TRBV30,CAWSEGSGRRYEQYF
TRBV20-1,CSAKGFPPYF
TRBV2,CASSVGNTQYF
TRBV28,CASSGMGQGNRYEQYF
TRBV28,CASMGSAYGYTF
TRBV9,CASSQRDYRAATNEKLFF
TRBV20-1,CSARLLAGGAAYEQYF
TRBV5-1,CASSLKGSRMNTEAFF
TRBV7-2,CASSTGTLSSYEQYF
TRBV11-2,CASSLDLWGEGNTEAFF
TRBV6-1,CASRLFSGGNEKLFF
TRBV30,CAWSSGIQETQYF
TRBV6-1,CASSTLRGGDEQFF
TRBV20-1,CSAQDRGRGTDTQYF
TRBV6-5,CASSYIGGLTGNTIYF
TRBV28,CASLPRGNYGYTF
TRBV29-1,CSVEEQGGTEAFF
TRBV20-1,CSAPGGTDNSPLHF
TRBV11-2,CASSKTTGGVYGEQYF
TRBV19,CASSIVLLGPDNYGYTF
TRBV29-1,CSVASTGEDTQYF
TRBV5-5,CASSLGLAGYSGANVLTF
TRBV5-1,CASSLVSGQSYEQFF
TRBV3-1,CASSQADTGKYEQYF
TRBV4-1,CASSPPRGRDGTGELFF
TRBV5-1,CASSLDRVGEQFF
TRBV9,CASSAGEGRDIQYF
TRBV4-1,CASRVGTQNTEAFF
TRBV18,CASSPQVNYEQYF
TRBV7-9,CASSSRTEQYF
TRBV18,CASSPATSGSYEQFF